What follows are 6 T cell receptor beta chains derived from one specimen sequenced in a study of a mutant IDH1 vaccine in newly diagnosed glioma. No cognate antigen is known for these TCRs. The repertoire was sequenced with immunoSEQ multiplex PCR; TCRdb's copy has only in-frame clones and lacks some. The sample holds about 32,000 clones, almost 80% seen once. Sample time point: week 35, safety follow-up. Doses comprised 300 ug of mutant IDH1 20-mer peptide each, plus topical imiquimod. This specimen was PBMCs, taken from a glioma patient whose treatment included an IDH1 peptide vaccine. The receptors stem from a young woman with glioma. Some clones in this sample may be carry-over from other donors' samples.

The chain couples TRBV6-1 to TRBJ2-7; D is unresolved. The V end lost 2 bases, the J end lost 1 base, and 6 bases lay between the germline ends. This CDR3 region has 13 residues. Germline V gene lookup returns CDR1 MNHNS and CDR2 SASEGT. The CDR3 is CASSETWSYEQYF. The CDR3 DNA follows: TGTGCCAGCAGTGAAACGTGGTCCTACGAGCAGTACTTC.

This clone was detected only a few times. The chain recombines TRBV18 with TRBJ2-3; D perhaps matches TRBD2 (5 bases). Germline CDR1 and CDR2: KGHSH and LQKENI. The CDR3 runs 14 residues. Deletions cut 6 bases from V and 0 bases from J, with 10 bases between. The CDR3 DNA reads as TGTGCCAGCTCCTCACTAGATAGCACAGATACGCAGTATTTT. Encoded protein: CASSSLDSTDTQYF.

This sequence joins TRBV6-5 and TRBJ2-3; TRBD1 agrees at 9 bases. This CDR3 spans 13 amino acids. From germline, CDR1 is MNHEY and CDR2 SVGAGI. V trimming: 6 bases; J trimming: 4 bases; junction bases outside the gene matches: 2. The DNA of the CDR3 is TGTGCCAGCAGACAGGGGGCTGCAGATACGCAGTATTTT. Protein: CASRQGAADTQYF.

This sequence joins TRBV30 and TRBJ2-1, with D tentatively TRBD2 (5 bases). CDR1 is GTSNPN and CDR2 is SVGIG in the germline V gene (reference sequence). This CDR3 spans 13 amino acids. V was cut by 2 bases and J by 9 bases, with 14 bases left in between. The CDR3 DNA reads TGTGCCTGGAGTCTCTGGGGAGTGAGTGAGCAGTTCTTC. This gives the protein CAWSLWGVSEQFF.

DNA of the CDR3: TGTGCCAGCAGCCAGAGTGTGATAATCACTGAAGCTTTCTTT. This codes for CASSQSVIITEAFF. This rearrangement joins TRBV7-2 to TRBJ1-1; no clear D gene. Germline V lookup: CDR1 SGHTA, CDR2 FQGNSA. Trimming cost V 5 bases and J 4 bases, with 14 bases left between them. This CDR3 is built from 14 residues.

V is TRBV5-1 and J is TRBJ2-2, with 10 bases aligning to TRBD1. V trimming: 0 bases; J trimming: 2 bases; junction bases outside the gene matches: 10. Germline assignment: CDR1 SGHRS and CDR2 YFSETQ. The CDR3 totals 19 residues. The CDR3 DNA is TGCGCCAGCAGCTTGGGCCTACCGGGACAGGGGTACAACACCGGGGAGCTGTTTTTT. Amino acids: CASSLGLPGQGYNTGELFF.